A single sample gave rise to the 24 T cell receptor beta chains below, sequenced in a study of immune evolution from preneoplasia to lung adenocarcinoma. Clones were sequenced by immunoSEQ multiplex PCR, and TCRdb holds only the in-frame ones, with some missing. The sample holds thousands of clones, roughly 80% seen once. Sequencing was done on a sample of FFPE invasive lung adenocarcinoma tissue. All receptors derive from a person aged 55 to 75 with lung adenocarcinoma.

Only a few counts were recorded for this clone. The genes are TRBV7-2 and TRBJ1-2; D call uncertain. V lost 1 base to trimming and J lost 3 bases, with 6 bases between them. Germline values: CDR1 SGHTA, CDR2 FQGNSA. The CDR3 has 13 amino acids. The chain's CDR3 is CASSLDIYYGYTF. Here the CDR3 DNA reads TGTGCCAGCAGCTTAGACATCTACTATGGCTACACCTTC.

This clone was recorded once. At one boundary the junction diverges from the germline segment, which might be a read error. In nucleotides, the CDR3 is TGTTCCAGCAGTCACGAGACTAGCGGCTACGAGCAGTACTTC. Amino acid sequence: CSSSHETSGYEQYF. This chain uses TRBV19 with TRBJ2-7; 9 bases map to TRBD2. Germline CDR1 is LNHDA and CDR2 is SQIVND (reference sequence). The CDR3 loop spans 14 amino acids.

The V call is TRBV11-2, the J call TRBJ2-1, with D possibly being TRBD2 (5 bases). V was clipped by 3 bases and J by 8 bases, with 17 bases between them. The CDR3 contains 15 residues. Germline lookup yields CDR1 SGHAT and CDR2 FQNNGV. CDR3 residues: CASSFEIGGVDEQFF. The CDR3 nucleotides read TGTGCCAGCAGCTTTGAGATTGGAGGTGTCGATGAGCAGTTCTTC.

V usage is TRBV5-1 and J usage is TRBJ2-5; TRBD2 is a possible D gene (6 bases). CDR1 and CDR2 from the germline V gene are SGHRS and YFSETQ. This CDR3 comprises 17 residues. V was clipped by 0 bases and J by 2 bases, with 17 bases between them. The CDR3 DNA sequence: TGCGCCAGCAGCTTGGTCCCAGGGAGGATCGTGCAAGAGACCCAGTACTTC. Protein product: CASSLVPGRIVQETQYF.

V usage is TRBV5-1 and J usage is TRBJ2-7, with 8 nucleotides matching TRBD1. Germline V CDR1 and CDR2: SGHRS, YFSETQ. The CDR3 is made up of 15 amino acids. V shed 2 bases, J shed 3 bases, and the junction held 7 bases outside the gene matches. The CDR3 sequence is CASSLSQGADYEQYF. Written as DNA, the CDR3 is TGCGCCAGCAGCTTAAGTCAGGGGGCGGACTACGAGCAGTACTTC.

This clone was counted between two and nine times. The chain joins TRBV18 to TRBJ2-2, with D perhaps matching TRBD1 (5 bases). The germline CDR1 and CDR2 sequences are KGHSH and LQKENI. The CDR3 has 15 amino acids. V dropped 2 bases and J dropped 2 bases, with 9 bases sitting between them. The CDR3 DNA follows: TGTGCCAGCTCACCAGCAAGGGGTAACACCGGGGAGCTGTTTTTT. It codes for CASSPARGNTGELFF.

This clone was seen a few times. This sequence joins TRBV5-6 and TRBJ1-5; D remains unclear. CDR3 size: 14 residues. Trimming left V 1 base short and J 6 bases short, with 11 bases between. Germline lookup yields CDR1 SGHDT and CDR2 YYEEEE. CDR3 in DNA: TGTGCCAGCAGCTTGTGGGATAGCGGTCAGCCCCAGCATTTT. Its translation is CASSLWDSGQPQHF. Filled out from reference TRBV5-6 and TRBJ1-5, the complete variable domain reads DAGVTQSPTHLIKTRGQQVTLRCSPKSGHDTVSWYQQALGQGPQFIFQYYEEEERQRGNFPDRFSGHQFPNYSSELNVNALLLGDSALYLCASSLWDSGQPQHFGDGTRLSIL.

In nucleotides, the CDR3 is TGTGCCTGGAGTGTGAGGGGCAATGAGCAGTTCTTC. Residues: CAWSVRGNEQFF. The rearrangement uses TRBV30 and TRBJ2-1; possibly TRBD1 or TRBD2 for D (5 bases each). Germline CDR1 is GTSNPN and CDR2 is SVGIG (reference sequence). The germline V and J ends were trimmed by 0 bases and 6 bases, with 6 bases remaining between them. The CDR3 totals 12 residues.

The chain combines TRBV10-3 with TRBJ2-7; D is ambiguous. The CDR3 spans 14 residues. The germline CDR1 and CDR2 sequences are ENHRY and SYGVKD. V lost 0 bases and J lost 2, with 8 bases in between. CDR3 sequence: CAISESGVTYEQYF. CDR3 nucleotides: TGTGCCATCAGTGAGTCTGGCGTTACCTACGAGCAGTACTTC.

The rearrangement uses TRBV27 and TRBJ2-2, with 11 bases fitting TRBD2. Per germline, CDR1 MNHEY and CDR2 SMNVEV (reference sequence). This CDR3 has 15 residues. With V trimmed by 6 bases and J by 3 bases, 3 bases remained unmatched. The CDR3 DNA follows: TGTGCCAGCAGACTAGCGGGAGTTGACACCGGGGAGCTGTTTTTT. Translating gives CASRLAGVDTGELFF.

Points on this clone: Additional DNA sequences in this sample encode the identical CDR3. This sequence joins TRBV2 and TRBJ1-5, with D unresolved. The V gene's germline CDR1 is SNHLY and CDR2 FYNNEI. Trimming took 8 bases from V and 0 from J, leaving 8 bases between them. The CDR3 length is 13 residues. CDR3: CASSRDSNQPQHF. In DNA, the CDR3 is TGTGCCAGCTCGAGAGATAGCAATCAGCCCCAGCATTTT.

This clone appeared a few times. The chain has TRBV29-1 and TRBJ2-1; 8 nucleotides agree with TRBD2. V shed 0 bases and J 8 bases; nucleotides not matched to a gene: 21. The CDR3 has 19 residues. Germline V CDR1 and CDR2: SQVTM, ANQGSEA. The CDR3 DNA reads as TGCAGCGTTGAAGAAGCGGGAGATGGAAGGTCTTCGTTTATCGATGAGCAGTTCTTC. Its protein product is CSVEEAGDGRSSFIDEQFF.

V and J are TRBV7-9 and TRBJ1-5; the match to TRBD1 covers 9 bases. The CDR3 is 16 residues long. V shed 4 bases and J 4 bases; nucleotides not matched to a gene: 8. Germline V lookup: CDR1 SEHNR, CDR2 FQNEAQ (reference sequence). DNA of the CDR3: TGTGCCAGCAGCTCCACGGACAGGGGTTTAAATCAGCCCCAGCATTTT. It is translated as CASSSTDRGLNQPQHF. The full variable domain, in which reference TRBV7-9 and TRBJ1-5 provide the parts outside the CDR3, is DTGVSQNPRHKITKRGQNVTFRCDPISEHNRLYWYRQTLGQGPEFLTYFQNEAQLEKSRLLSDRFSAERPKGSFSTLEIQRTEQGDSAMYLCASSSTDRGLNQPQHFGDGTRLSIL.

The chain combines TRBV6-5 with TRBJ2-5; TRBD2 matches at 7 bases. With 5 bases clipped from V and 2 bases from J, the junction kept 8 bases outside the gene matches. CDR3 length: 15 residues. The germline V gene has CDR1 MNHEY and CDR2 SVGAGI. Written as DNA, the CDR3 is TGTGCCAGCAGTCCCCGGTACGGGGGGCAAGAGACCCAGTACTTC. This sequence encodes CASSPRYGGQETQYF.

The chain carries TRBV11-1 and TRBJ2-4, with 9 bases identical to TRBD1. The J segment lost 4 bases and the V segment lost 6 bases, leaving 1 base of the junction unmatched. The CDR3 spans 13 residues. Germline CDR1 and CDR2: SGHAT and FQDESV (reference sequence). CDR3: CASRGQGKNIQYF. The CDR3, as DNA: TGTGCCAGCAGGGGACAGGGTAAAAACATTCAGTACTTC.

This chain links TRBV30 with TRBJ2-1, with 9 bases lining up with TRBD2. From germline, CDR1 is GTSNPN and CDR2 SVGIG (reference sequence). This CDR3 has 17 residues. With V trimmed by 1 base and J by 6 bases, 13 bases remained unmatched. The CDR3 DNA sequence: TGTGCCTGGAGTGCGTCAAGCTATGGCGGGAGGGCCAATGAGCAGTTCTTC. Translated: CAWSASSYGGRANEQFF.

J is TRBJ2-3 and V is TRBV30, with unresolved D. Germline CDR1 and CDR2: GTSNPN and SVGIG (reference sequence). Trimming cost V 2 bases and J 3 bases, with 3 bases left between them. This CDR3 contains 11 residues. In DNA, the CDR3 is TGTGCCTGGAGTCCAACAGATACGCAGTATTTT. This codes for CAWSPTDTQYF.

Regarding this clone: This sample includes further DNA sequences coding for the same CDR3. The CDR3 here is CASSSEVSNQPQHF. CDR3 nucleotide sequence: TGTGCCAGCAGCTCAGAAGTCTCCAATCAGCCCCAGCATTTT. The chain links TRBV11-2 to TRBJ1-5, with no clear D. Germline assignment: CDR1 SGHAT and CDR2 FQNNGV. This CDR3 is 14 amino acids long. V shed 4 bases and J shed 3 bases, with 10 bases lying between them.

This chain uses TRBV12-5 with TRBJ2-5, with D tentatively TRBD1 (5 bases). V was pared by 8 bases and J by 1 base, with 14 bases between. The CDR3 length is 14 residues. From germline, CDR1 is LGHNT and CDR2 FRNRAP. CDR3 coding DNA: TGTGCTAGTAAACAGGACCAAGTCCAAGAGACCCAGTACTTC. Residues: CASKQDQVQETQYF.

CDR3 sequence (DNA): TGTGCCAGCACGCGGGGTTTGAACACTGAAGCTTTCTTT. Encoded protein: CASTRGLNTEAFF. This chain uses TRBV6-5 with TRBJ1-1; D not certain. The CDR3 length is 13 residues. V lost 7 bases and J 0 bases, leaving 9 bases between the germline ends. CDR1 is MNHEY, CDR2 SVGAGI, per germline.

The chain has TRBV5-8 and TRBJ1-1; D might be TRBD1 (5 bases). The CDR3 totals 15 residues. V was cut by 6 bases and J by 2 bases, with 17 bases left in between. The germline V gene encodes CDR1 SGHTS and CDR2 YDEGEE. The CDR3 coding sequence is TGTGCCAGCATCGTACGGTCTTGGGGCAACACTGAAGCTTTCTTT. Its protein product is CASIVRSWGNTEAFF.

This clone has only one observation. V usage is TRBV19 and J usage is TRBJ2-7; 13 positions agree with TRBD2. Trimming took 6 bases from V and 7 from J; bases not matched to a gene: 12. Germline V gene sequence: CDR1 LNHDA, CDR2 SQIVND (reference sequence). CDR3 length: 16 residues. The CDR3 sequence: CASSPRTSGRSWEQYF. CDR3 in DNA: TGTGCCAGTAGCCCCCGGACTAGCGGGAGATCGTGGGAGCAGTACTTC.

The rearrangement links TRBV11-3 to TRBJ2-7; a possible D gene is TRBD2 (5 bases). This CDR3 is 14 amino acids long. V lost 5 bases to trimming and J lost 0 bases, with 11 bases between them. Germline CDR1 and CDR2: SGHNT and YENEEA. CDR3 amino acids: CASSIASSSYEQYF. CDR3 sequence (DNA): TGTGCCAGCAGCATAGCGTCGAGCTCCTACGAGCAGTACTTC.

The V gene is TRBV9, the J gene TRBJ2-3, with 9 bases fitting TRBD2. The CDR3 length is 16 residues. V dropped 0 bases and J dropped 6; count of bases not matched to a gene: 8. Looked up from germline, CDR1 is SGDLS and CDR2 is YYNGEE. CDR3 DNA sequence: TGTGCCAGCAGCGTAGCGGGGCGGGAGGGCCGTGATACGCAGTATTTT. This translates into CASSVAGREGRDTQYF.